This passage covers 10 T cell receptor beta chains from one sample sequenced in a study of blood T cells in healthy people across ages. PCR was performed a second time for roughly 7 to 11 cycles using a sample-barcoded 5' primer and a J-beta primer mix. TCRdb independently ran MiXCR on the 5' RACE reads; one entry per CDR3 protein. The table lists over 1,500,000 distinct CDR3 sequences, approximately 40% of them singletons. Source material: blood. These TCRs come from a human donor in good health.

The chain has TRBV6-5 and TRBJ2-2; D is possibly TRBD1 (6 bases). The V end lost 4 bases, the J end lost 3 bases, and 24 bases lay between the germline ends. Germline V lookup: CDR1 MNHEY, CDR2 SVGAGI. CDR3 length equals 19 residues. CDR3 bases: TGTGCCAGCAGTTTCCTCGTTCCGGACCCCAGGGGCGACACCGGGGAGCTGTTTTTT. Its protein product is CASSFLVPDPRGDTGELFF.

The table lists this clonotype with a few counts. This chain uses TRBV20-1 with TRBJ2-7; TRBD1 might be the D (5 bases). Germline CDR1 is DFQATT and CDR2 is SNEGSKA (reference sequence). CDR3 length: 12 residues. Trimming took 3 bases from V and 3 from J, leaving 9 bases between them. CDR3 sequence (DNA): TGCAGTGCTAGTCGACAGAGCTACGAGCAGTACTTC. Translated, it gives CSASRQSYEQYF.

The chain combines TRBV20-1 with TRBJ1-5; D uncertain. The CDR3 runs 12 residues. Trimming took off 4 bases at V and 4 bases at J, with 8 bases between the two ends. CDR1 is DFQATT and CDR2 is SNEGSKA in the germline V gene (reference sequence). Here the CDR3 reads CSATPPNQPQHF. For the CDR3, the DNA is TGCAGTGCTACGCCTCCGAATCAGCCCCAGCATTTT.

The chain joins TRBV12-3 or TRBV12-4 to TRBJ1-3, with D possibly matching TRBD1 (5 bases). CDR3 length: 17 amino acids. Deletions cut 3 bases from V and 0 bases from J, with 15 bases between. The CDR3 DNA is TGTGCCAGCAGTTTTTTGACAGAAAACTACTCTGGAAACACCATATATTTT. As protein: CASSFLTENYSGNTIYF.

This clonotype was observed a few times. The chain uses TRBV5-1 and TRBJ2-7; D is perhaps TRBD2 (6 bases). Per the germline V gene, CDR1 is SGHRS and CDR2 is YFSETQ. Between the trimmed V and J ends, which lost 2 bases and 2 bases, there was a span of 11 bases. CDR3 length equals 14 residues. CDR3 nucleotide sequence: TGCGCCAGCAGCTTCGTCGGGGAGGCCTACGAGCAGTACTTC. This gives the protein CASSFVGEAYEQYF.

This chain uses TRBV4-1 with TRBJ2-7, with D maybe TRBD2 (6 bases). Per the germline V gene, CDR1 is MGHRA and CDR2 is YSYEKL. There are 17 residues in the CDR3. V lost 1 base and J 1 base, leaving 17 bases between the germline ends. CDR3 sequence reads: CASSQGDAGRISYEQYF. The CDR3 DNA is TGCGCCAGCAGCCAAGGTGACGCGGGACGCATATCCTACGAGCAGTACTTC.

The V gene is TRBV10-3, the J gene TRBJ2-3; maybe TRBD1 (6 bases). The CDR3 has 12 residues. The germline CDR1 and CDR2 sequences are ENHRY and SYGVKD. Trimming removed 10 bases at V and 2 bases at J, with 10 bases between. CDR3 DNA: TGTGCCACCGGACAGAACACAGATACGCAGTATTTT. Protein product: CATGQNTDTQYF.

The genes are TRBV4-3 and TRBJ1-2; tentatively, D is TRBD1 (6 bases). The V and J ends lost 1 base and 2 bases respectively, with 14 bases between them. The CDR3 runs to 16 residues. Germline V gene lookup returns CDR1 LGHNA and CDR2 YSLEER. This chain's CDR3 is CASSQGLPRGNYGYTF. The CDR3 bases are TGCGCCAGCAGCCAAGGCCTCCCCAGGGGCAACTATGGCTACACCTTC.

This clonotype was recorded a few times. The chain couples TRBV20-1 to TRBJ2-3; D might be TRBD1 or TRBD2, each matching 6 bases. V was shortened by 6 bases and J by 5 bases, with 18 bases between the two germline ends. CDR3 length equals 14 residues. CDR1 is DFQATT, CDR2 SNEGSKA, per germline (reference sequence). The CDR3 region has the DNA TGCAGTGCCAGGTGGATTGGGGGGCGAGATACGCAGTATTTT. This codes for CSARWIGGRDTQYF.

This chain links TRBV6-6 with TRBJ1-5, with D unclear. The length of the CDR3 is 14 residues. Trimming pared 6 bases from V and 3 bases from J, leaving 12 bases between. CDR1 and CDR2 (germline): MNHNY, SVGAGI (reference sequence). Here the CDR3 reads CASRNGGLNQPQHF. The CDR3 bases are TGTGCCAGCAGAAACGGCGGACTCAATCAGCCCCAGCATTTT.